The sequence of this T cell receptor beta chain was determined in a study of blood T cell repertoires in COVID-19. Study details: Acute-phase and convalescent COVID-19 samples originated in the United States, Italy and Spain.

Sequencing was performed with immunoSEQ multiplex PCR; in TCRdb, only in-frame clones are kept and a portion is missing. The table has about 58,000 clones, more than 75% seen once. Per germline, CDR1 MGHRA and CDR2 YSYEKL. The CDR3 totals 21 residues. V lost 1 base, J lost 3 bases, and 30 bases lay in between. The sequenced material came from peripheral blood. The receptor comes from a man in his forties with active COVID-19. V and J are TRBV4-1 and TRBJ1-2; D is perhaps TRBD1 (6 bases). CDR3 region: CASSQGRPTGKSRHNYYGYTF. CDR3 DNA: TGCGCCAGCAGCCAAGGGAGGCCTACAGGGAAGAGCCGACATAACTACTATGGCTACACCTTC.